This T cell receptor beta chain was sequenced for a study of regulatory T cells in long-lasting Graves disease. Building of the TCR beta libraries involved iRepertoire HTBI primers and Arm-PCR of CDR3 regions. TCRdb independently ran MiXCR on the multiplex PCR reads; one entry per CDR3 protein. This sample carries a few hundred thousand distinct CDR3 sequences, roughly 18% of them seen once, and the ten largest clones take roughly 15%. Time point defined: newly diagnosed GD, antithyroid drugs for less than 3 months. Isolated PBMC RNA provided the starting material for the TCR library. With EDTA tubes as the receptacles, 7.5 to 9 milliliters of peripheral blood were drawn. Losses at the gene ends were 8 bases for V and 2 bases for J; bases not matched to a gene: 4. This CDR3 has 14 amino acids. The germline V gene has CDR1 MNHEY and CDR2 SVGEGT. This sample was also put to use in a study of T cells in Graves' hyperthyroidism and ophthalmopathy. This second study says: The study used the HTBI primer set for a first-round RT-PCR of the TCR CDR3.

V usage is TRBV6-2 or TRBV6-3 and J usage is TRBJ1-5; 9 nucleotides align to TRBD1. The source is a woman aged 30 to 39 with Graves disease. The starting material was peripheral blood mononuclear cells (PBMCs), obtained at new diagnosis, from a patient treated with antithyroid drugs. The CDR3 loop is CASWTGEGNQPQHF. The CDR3 DNA follows: TGTGCCAGCTGGACAGGGGAGGGCAATCAGCCCCAGCATTTT.